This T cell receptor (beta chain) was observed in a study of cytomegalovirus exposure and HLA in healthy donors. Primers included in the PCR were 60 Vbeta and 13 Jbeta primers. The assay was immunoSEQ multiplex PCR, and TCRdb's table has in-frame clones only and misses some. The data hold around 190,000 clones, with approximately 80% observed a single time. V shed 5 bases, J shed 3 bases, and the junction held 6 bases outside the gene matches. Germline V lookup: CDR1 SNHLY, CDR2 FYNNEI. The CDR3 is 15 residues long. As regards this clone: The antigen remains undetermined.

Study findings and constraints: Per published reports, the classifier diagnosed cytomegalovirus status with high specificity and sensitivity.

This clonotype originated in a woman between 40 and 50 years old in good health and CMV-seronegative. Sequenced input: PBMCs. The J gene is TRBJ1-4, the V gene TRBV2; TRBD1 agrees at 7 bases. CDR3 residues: CASSRTGASNEKLFF. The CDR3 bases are TGTGCCAGCAGTCGGACAGGCGCCTCTAATGAAAAACTGTTTTTT.